The next 11 T cell receptor beta chains were all read from a single sample in a study of blood T cell repertoires in COVID-19. Sequencing was performed with immunoSEQ multiplex PCR; in TCRdb, only in-frame clones are kept and a portion is missing. The repertoire has around 150,000 clones, 75% to 85% of them found once; the top ten carry approximately 3%. The specimen was PBMCs or T cells enriched from blood (not recorded which). Every receptor here comes from an older woman who had recovered from COVID-19.

The rearrangement links TRBV15 to TRBJ1-2, with D possibly TRBD1 on 5 matching bases. Germline values: CDR1 LNHNV, CDR2 YYDKDF (reference sequence). The CDR3 extends over 14 amino acids. Deletions cut 3 bases from V and 8 bases from J, with 16 bases between. CDR3 sequence: CATSSSWGEGGYTF. CDR3 in DNA: TGTGCCACCAGCAGTTCCTGGGGGGAGGGGGGCTACACCTTC.

The chain couples TRBV2 to TRBJ2-5, with a weak D call TRBD2 (5 bases). CDR1 is SNHLY and CDR2 is FYNNEI in the germline V gene. Trimming took 4 bases from V and 5 from J, leaving 11 bases between them. The CDR3 extends over 13 amino acids. As DNA, the CDR3 is TGTGCCAGCAGTGTTCAGCCGGGGGAGACCCAGTACTTC. It encodes CASSVQPGETQYF.

The chain recombines TRBV7-3 with TRBJ1-1; a possible D gene is TRBD1 (5 bases). The CDR3 is 14 amino acids. Germline CDR1 SGHTA, CDR2 FQGTGA. V dropped 2 bases and J dropped 8 bases, with 15 bases sitting between them. This chain's CDR3 is CASSLSPGEGEAFF. CDR3 bases: TGTGCCAGCAGCTTATCGCCGGGGGAGGGGGAAGCTTTCTTT.

This rearrangement joins TRBV6-1 to TRBJ1-6, with TRBD1 identical over 7 bases. Germline values: CDR1 MNHNS, CDR2 SASEGT. CDR3 length: 16 amino acids. V was pared by 1 base and J by 9 bases, with 9 bases of the junction left unmatched. For the CDR3, the DNA is TGTGCCAGCAGTGAAGATCCGGACAGGTCCAGTTCACCCCTCCACTTT. This sequence encodes CASSEDPDRSSSPLHF.

The rearrangement joins TRBV18 to TRBJ1-4; unclear D gene. V shed 3 bases and J shed 7 bases, with 12 bases lying between them. Germline V gives CDR1 KGHSH, CDR2 LQKENI. The CDR3 extends over 14 amino acids. CDR3 region: CASSPRDPREKLFF. For the CDR3, the DNA is TGTGCCAGCTCACCCCGGGATCCCCGTGAAAAACTGTTTTTT. The full variable domain, in which reference TRBV18 and TRBJ1-4 provide the parts outside the CDR3, is NAGVMQNPRHLVRRRGQEARLRCSPMKGHSHVYWYRQLPEEGLKFMVYLQKENIIDESGMPKERFSAEFPKEGPSILRIQQVVRGDSAAYFCASSPRDPREKLFFGSGTQLSVL.

The V and J genes are TRBV24-1 and TRBJ2-1, with 10 nucleotides matching TRBD1. J was trimmed by 1 base and V by 9 bases; bases with no gene match: 11. Germline V lookup: CDR1 KGHDR, CDR2 SFDVKD. The CDR3 extends over 17 amino acids. For the CDR3, the DNA is TGTGCCACCTCAGCAGCGGGACAGGGGTTTTCCTACAATGAGCAGTTCTTC. As protein: CATSAAGQGFSYNEQFF.

The rearrangement joins TRBV7-2 to TRBJ2-7; D may be TRBD1 (6 bases). This CDR3 is 15 amino acids long. CDR1 and CDR2 from the germline V gene are SGHTA and FQGNSA. Trimming shortened V by 6 bases and J by 7 bases, and 22 bases separated the two germline ends. DNA of the CDR3: TGTGCCAGCAGGCCTACGTCGTTAGGGGGTCGGGAGCAGTACTTC. As protein: CASRPTSLGGREQYF. Combining the CDR3 with reference TRBV7-2 and TRBJ2-7 gives the whole variable domain GAGVSQSPSNKVTEKGKDVELRCDPISGHTALYWYRQSLGQGLEFLIYFQGNSAPDKSGLPSDRFSAERTGGSVSTLTIQRTQQEDSAVYLCASRPTSLGGREQYFGPGTRLTVT.

The V call is TRBV15, the J call TRBJ1-1, with unresolved D. The CDR3 extends over 13 amino acids. V lost 6 bases and J 0 bases, leaving 8 bases between the germline ends. CDR1 and CDR2 (germline): LNHNV, YYDKDF (reference sequence). The DNA of the CDR3 is TGTGCCACCAGTGTCAGTCTGAACACTGAAGCTTTCTTT. The encoded protein is CATSVSLNTEAFF. Complete variable domain (other parts from reference TRBV15 and TRBJ1-1): DAMVIQNPRYQVTQFGKPVTLSCSQTLNHNVMYWYQQKSSQAPKLLFHYYDKDFNNEADTPDNFQSRRPNTSFCFLDIRSPGLGDTAMYLCATSVSLNTEAFFGQGTRLTVV.

The V and J genes are TRBV14 and TRBJ1-6; the D is unclear. CDR3 length: 15 residues. V shed 3 bases and J shed 8 bases, with 14 bases lying between them. Germline CDR1 reads SGHDN; CDR2 reads FVKESK. CDR3 protein: CASSHRELVYSPLHF. CDR3 sequence (DNA): TGTGCCAGCAGCCACCGGGAACTAGTCTATTCACCCCTCCACTTT.

This rearrangement joins TRBV6-5 to TRBJ2-7, with D perhaps matching TRBD2 (5 bases). V dropped 8 bases and J dropped 7 bases, with 15 bases sitting between them. The length of the CDR3 is 12 residues. From germline, CDR1 is MNHEY and CDR2 SVGAGI. The CDR3, as DNA: TGTGCCAGCGTTGGGTTAGAGGGAGAGCAGTACTTC. Its translation is CASVGLEGEQYF.

The chain couples TRBV14 to TRBJ2-2, with D unclear. Per the germline V gene, CDR1 is SGHDN and CDR2 is FVKESK. The V and J ends lost 4 bases and 7 bases respectively, with 7 bases between them. This CDR3 comprises 12 residues. The CDR3 sequence is CASSLRHGELFF. CDR3 sequence (DNA): TGTGCCAGCAGCCTTCGACACGGGGAGCTGTTTTTT.